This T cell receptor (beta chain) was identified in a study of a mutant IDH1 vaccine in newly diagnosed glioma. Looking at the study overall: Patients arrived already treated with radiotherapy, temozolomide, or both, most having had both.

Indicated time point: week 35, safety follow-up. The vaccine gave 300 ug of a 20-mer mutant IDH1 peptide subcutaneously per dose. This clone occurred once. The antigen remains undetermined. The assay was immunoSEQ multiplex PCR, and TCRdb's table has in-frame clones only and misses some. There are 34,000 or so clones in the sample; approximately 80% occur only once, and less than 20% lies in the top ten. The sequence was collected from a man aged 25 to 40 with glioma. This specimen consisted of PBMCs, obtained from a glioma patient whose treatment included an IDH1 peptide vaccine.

In nucleotides, the CDR3 is TGTGCCAGCAGCTTAAGAATGGACACCAGCTCCTACAATGAGCAGTTCTTC. Encoded protein: CASSLRMDTSSYNEQFF. V usage is TRBV7-9 and J usage is TRBJ2-1, with D possibly matching TRBD1 (5 bases). This CDR3 comprises 17 residues. Germline values: CDR1 SEHNR, CDR2 FQNEAQ (reference sequence). Trimming removed 2 bases at V and 0 bases at J, with 14 bases between.